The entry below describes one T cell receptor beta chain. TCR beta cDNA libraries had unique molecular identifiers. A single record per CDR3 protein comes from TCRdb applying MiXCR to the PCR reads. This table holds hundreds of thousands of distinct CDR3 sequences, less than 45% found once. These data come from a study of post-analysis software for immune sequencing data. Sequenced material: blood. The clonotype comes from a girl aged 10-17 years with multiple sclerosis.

The DNA for the CDR3 is TGTGCCAGCAGCTTAGGGCAGGGGGACGTGTGGGAGACCCAGTACTTC. It translates to CASSLGQGDVWETQYF. The chain links TRBV7-9 to TRBJ2-5, with 7 positions matching TRBD1. CDR3 length: 16 residues. Germline-derived CDR1 and CDR2 are SEHNR and FQNEAQ (reference sequence). V shed 1 base and J 5 bases; nucleotides not matched to a gene: 10. The complete variable domain, with remaining parts taken from reference TRBV7-9 and TRBJ2-5, reads DTGVSQNPRHKITKRGQNVTFRCDPISEHNRLYWYRQTLGQGPEFLTYFQNEAQLEKSRLLSDRFSAERPKGSFSTLEIQRTEQGDSAMYLCASSLGQGDVWETQYFGPGTRLLVL.